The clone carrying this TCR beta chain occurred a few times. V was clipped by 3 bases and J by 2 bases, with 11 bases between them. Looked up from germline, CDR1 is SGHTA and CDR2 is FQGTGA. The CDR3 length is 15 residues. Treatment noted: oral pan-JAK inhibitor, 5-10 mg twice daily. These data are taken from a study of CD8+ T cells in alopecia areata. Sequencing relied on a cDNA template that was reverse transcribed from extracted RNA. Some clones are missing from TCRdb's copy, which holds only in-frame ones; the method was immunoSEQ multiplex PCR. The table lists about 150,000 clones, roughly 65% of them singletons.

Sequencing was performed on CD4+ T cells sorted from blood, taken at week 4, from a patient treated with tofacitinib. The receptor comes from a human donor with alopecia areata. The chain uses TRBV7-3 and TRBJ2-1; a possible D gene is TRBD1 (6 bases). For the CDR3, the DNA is TGTGCCAGCAGCTTCGACGGACAGCCCTACAATGAGCAGTTCTTC. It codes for CASSFDGQPYNEQFF.